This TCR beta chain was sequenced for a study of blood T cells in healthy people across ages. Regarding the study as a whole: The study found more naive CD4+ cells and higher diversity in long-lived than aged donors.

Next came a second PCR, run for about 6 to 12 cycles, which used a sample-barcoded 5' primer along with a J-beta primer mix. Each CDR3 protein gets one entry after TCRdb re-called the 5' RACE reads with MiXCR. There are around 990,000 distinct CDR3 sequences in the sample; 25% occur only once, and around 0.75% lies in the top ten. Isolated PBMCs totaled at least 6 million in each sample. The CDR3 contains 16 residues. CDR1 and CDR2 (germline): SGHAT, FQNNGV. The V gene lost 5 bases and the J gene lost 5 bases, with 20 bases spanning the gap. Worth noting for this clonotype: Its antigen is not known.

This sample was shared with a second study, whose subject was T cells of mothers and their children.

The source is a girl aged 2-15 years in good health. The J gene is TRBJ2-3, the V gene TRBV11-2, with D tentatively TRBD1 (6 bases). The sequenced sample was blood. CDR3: CASSRGEGHLEDTQYF. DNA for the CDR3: TGTGCCAGCAGCCGAGGAGAGGGACACCTCGAAGATACGCAGTATTTT.